The 20 T cell receptor beta chains presented below share a single source sample, sequenced in a study of regulatory T cells in long-lasting Graves disease (dated by TCRdb to the early 2020s). The library was generated by multiplex PCR. The listed sequencing device is Illumina HiSeq 4000. To build TCR beta libraries, CDR3 regions were amplified by Arm-PCR using iRepertoire HTBI primers. The public sequencing data were trimmed at Q25 with fastp and processed into clonotypes with MiXCR by TCRdb, which kept only in-frame beta chains. A single entry per CDR3 protein holds the most common genes and DNA from its merged rows. For this sample the table gives 500,000 to 700,000 distinct CDR3 sequences, of which roughly 15% were detected only once. The top ten constitute 15% to 20% of the sample. What this sample's time point label stands for: newly diagnosed GD, antithyroid drugs for less than 3 months. For both TCR sequencing and RNA sequencing, RNA was extracted from PBMCs in TRIzol.

This sample was also put to use in a study of T cells in Graves' hyperthyroidism and ophthalmopathy.

The sample here was peripheral blood mononuclear cells (PBMCs), taken at new diagnosis, from a patient treated with antithyroid drugs. The receptors were sampled from a woman under 40 with Graves disease. Donor details come from another sample of the same person, matched by shared clones.

The gene calls are TRBV7-9 and TRBJ1-1; 10 positions match TRBD1. The CDR3 consists of 13 residues. Looked up from germline, CDR1 is SEHNR and CDR2 is FQNEAQ (reference sequence). V was pared by 7 bases and J by 3 bases, with 2 bases of the junction left unmatched. CDR3 nucleotides: TGTGCCAGCATAGGACAGGGGGACACTGAAGCTTTCTTT. Translated: CASIGQGDTEAFF.

This clonotype has just a few counts. The chain is built from TRBV20-1 and TRBJ2-7; weak D call: TRBD1 (5 bases). Germline CDR1 DFQATT, CDR2 SNEGSKA (reference sequence). This CDR3 is 12 amino acids long. V lost 3 bases and J 6 bases, leaving 12 bases between the germline ends. In nucleotides, the CDR3 is TGCAGTGCTAGTGTCAGGGCAGGCGAGCAGTACTTC. Translating gives CSASVRAGEQYF.

This rearrangement joins TRBV18 to TRBJ2-1, with a possible D match to TRBD1 (5 bases). V was clipped by 0 bases and J by 5 bases, with 14 bases between them. Germline V CDR1 and CDR2: KGHSH, LQKENI. CDR3 length equals 16 residues. CDR3 coding DNA: TGTGCCAGCTCACCACCGTCGCAGGGAACGCACAATGAGCAGTTCTTC. Residues: CASSPPSQGTHNEQFF.

This chain links TRBV30 with TRBJ2-3; TRBD2 is a possible D gene (6 bases). Germline CDR1 is GTSNPN and CDR2 is SVGIG (reference sequence). The CDR3 covers 16 residues. Trimming pared 0 bases from V and 0 bases from J, leaving 13 bases between. The CDR3 spells CAWSVLRLGSTDTQYF. As DNA, the CDR3 is TGTGCCTGGAGTGTACTAAGACTAGGTAGCACAGATACGCAGTATTTT.

The chain is built from TRBV5-4 and TRBJ2-7; possibly TRBD1 for D (6 bases). CDR1 is SGHNT, CDR2 YYREEE, per germline (reference sequence). This CDR3 is 16 amino acids long. Trimming shortened V by 2 bases and J by 2 bases, and 17 bases separated the two germline ends. Here the CDR3 DNA reads TGTGCCAGCAGCTTAAAACGCACAGGGAAAGCCTACGAGCAGTACTTC. Its protein product is CASSLKRTGKAYEQYF.

This clonotype was found many times. The rearrangement joins TRBV28 to TRBJ2-7, with D maybe TRBD2 (6 bases). This CDR3 is built from 15 residues. Germline V gene sequence: CDR1 MDHEN, CDR2 SYDVKM. Trimming took 6 bases from V and 2 from J, leaving 17 bases between them. CDR3: CASRSILAPAYEQYF. The CDR3 DNA is TGTGCCAGCAGATCTATCCTAGCGCCGGCCTACGAGCAGTACTTC.

This chain connects TRBV6-1 to TRBJ1-2; 7 nucleotides line up with TRBD1. The CDR3 runs to 16 residues. CDR1 is MNHNS, CDR2 SASEGT, per germline. V trimming: 5 bases; J trimming: 4 bases; junction bases outside the gene matches: 13. CDR3 sequence: CASSQTGQPRGYGYTF. CDR3 in DNA: TGTGCCAGCAGTCAGACGGGACAGCCAAGGGGCTATGGCTACACCTTC.

Ten or more counts support this clonotype. This rearrangement joins TRBV28 to TRBJ1-4; D not resolved. The CDR3 totals 16 residues. CDR1 and CDR2 from the germline V gene are MDHEN and SYDVKM. Trimming cost V 3 bases and J 3 bases, with 14 bases left between them. CDR3 in amino acids: CASSFPKGIPNEKLFF. Here the CDR3 DNA reads TGTGCCAGCAGTTTCCCGAAAGGTATCCCTAATGAAAAACTGTTTTTT. The whole variable domain, remainder taken from reference TRBV28 and TRBJ1-4, is DVKVTQSSRYLVKRTGEKVFLECVQDMDHENMFWYRQDPGLGLRLIYFSYDVKMKEKGDIPEGYSVSREKKERFSLILESASTNQTSMYLCASSFPKGIPNEKLFFGSGTQLSVL.

V gene TRBV12-5 combines with J gene TRBJ2-1; D gene unclear. The length of the CDR3 is 13 residues. Germline V lookup: CDR1 LGHNT, CDR2 FRNRAP. The germline V and J ends were trimmed by 7 bases and 0 bases, with 7 bases remaining between them. CDR3 sequence (DNA): TGTGCTAGTGAATCGAGCTCCTACAATGAGCAGTTCTTC. It translates to CASESSSYNEQFF.

This chain uses TRBV28 with TRBJ2-7; D may be TRBD1 (6 bases). This CDR3 spans 12 amino acids. V was pared by 6 bases and J by 6 bases, with 12 bases between. Germline lookup yields CDR1 MDHEN and CDR2 SYDVKM. In DNA form, the CDR3 reads TGTGCCAGCAGCTATACAGGGCTCGAGCAGTACTTC. It specifies CASSYTGLEQYF. The whole variable domain, remainder taken from reference TRBV28 and TRBJ2-7, is DVKVTQSSRYLVKRTGEKVFLECVQDMDHENMFWYRQDPGLGLRLIYFSYDVKMKEKGDIPEGYSVSREKKERFSLILESASTNQTSMYLCASSYTGLEQYFGPGTRLTVT.

There are a few counts of this clonotype. The chain links TRBV24-1 to TRBJ2-1; the D is unclear. The CDR3 runs to 12 residues. V lost 6 bases and J 5 bases, leaving 7 bases between the germline ends. Germline V gives CDR1 KGHDR, CDR2 SFDVKD. The CDR3, as DNA: TGTGCCACCAGTTCCGCGGACAATGAGCAGTTCTTC. The encoded protein is CATSSADNEQFF.

The chain uses TRBV5-4 and TRBJ1-1, with D perhaps matching TRBD1 (5 bases). The germline V and J ends were trimmed by 2 bases and 3 bases, with 8 bases remaining between them. Germline V gives CDR1 SGHNT, CDR2 YYREEE (reference sequence). This CDR3 is 13 amino acids long. In DNA form, the CDR3 reads TGTGCCAGCAGCTTCCCCAGGGACACTGAAGCTTTCTTT. It yields the protein CASSFPRDTEAFF.

This clonotype occurred a few times. V is TRBV5-1 and J is TRBJ2-7; no firm D call. The CDR3 is made up of 14 amino acids. The germline V gene encodes CDR1 SGHRS and CDR2 YFSETQ. V lost 0 bases, J lost 1 base, and 8 bases lay in between. The CDR3 sequence: CASSLDPLSYEQYF. DNA for the CDR3: TGCGCCAGCAGCTTGGATCCGCTTTCCTACGAGCAGTACTTC. Complete variable domain (other parts from reference TRBV5-1 and TRBJ2-7): KAGVTQTPRYLIKTRGQQVTLSCSPISGHRSVSWYQQTPGQGLQFLFEYFSETQRNKGNFPGRFSGRQFSNSRSEMNVSTLELGDSALYLCASSLDPLSYEQYFGPGTRLTVT.

This clonotype was recorded a few times. The chain uses TRBV7-2 and TRBJ1-3, with 9 bases aligning to TRBD1. The CDR3 has 14 residues. The V gene's germline CDR1 is SGHTA and CDR2 FQGNSA. The junction had 5 bases not matched to a gene; V was cut back by 8 bases and J by 3 bases. CDR3 DNA sequence: TGTGCCAGCGGGACAGGGTTGGATGGAAACACCATATATTTT. Protein: CASGTGLDGNTIYF.

This chain uses TRBV7-9 with TRBJ2-5; the match to TRBD2 covers 13 bases. Germline trimming cut 6 bases from V and 2 bases from J; bases unmatched to any gene: 12. The CDR3 contains 18 residues. Germline loops: CDR1 SEHNR, CDR2 FQNEAQ (reference sequence). The CDR3 DNA follows: TGTGCCAGCAGTCCCGGACTAGCGGGAGATGCCAGGCAAGAGACCCAGTACTTC. Protein sequence: CASSPGLAGDARQETQYF.

Points on this clonotype: Its ends do not fully match the called genes, so a read error is possible. V is TRBV3-1 and J is TRBJ2-2, with D perhaps matching TRBD2 (7 bases). The CDR3 covers 14 residues. Germline assignment: CDR1 LGHDT and CDR2 YNNKEL (reference sequence). The CDR3 sequence: CASSQGGVTGELFF. In DNA form, the CDR3 reads TGCGCCAGCAGCCAAGGGGGGGTCACCGGGGAGCTGTTTTTT.

This clonotype was seen once. For the CDR3, the DNA is TGTGCCAGCAGTTTGAGGGACGCCGCCAGGCGTGGCTACACCTTC. Translating it yields CASSLRDAARRGYTF. This chain connects TRBV12-3 or TRBV12-4 to TRBJ1-2; tentative D call: TRBD1 (5 bases). The CDR3 contains 15 residues. V was clipped by 3 bases and J by 7 bases, with 18 bases between them.

The chain carries TRBV6-1 and TRBJ1-1; 10 bases are a match to TRBD1. V trimming: 5 bases; J trimming: 10 bases; junction bases outside the gene matches: 25. Germline CDR1 is MNHNS and CDR2 is SASEGT. The CDR3 has 19 amino acids. DNA for the CDR3: TGTGCCAGCAGTCACGGACAGGGGGGTACCTCAGGGGCGGATTCGTTAGCTTTCTTT. It specifies CASSHGQGGTSGADSLAFF.

The chain links TRBV6-1 to TRBJ2-7; a weak D match, TRBD1 (6 bases). V was pared by 4 bases and J by 3 bases, with 16 bases between. Germline loops: CDR1 MNHNS, CDR2 SASEGT. The CDR3 is 15 residues long. The CDR3 spells CASSVQQGQLYEQYF. The CDR3 nucleotides are TGTGCCAGCAGTGTCCAACAGGGACAACTCTACGAGCAGTACTTC.

V gene TRBV18 combines with J gene TRBJ2-1; 8 bases align to TRBD2. The CDR3 contains 16 residues. V was clipped by 3 bases and J by 3 bases; unmatched bases: 7. Per the germline V gene, CDR1 is KGHSH and CDR2 is LQKENI. As DNA, the CDR3 is TGTGCCAGCTCACCGCCGAATAGCGGGATCTACAATGAGCAGTTCTTC. Its protein product is CASSPPNSGIYNEQFF. The variable domain in full, with the rest retrieved from reference TRBV18 and TRBJ2-1, is NAGVMQNPRHLVRRRGQEARLRCSPMKGHSHVYWYRQLPEEGLKFMVYLQKENIIDESGMPKERFSAEFPKEGPSILRIQQVVRGDSAAYFCASSPPNSGIYNEQFFGPGTRLTVL.